This T cell receptor beta chain is drawn from a study of early T cells in non-severe SARS-CoV-2 infection. Study in general: Sequencing was performed on bulk RNA from unsorted whole blood, leaving chains unpaired.

This clonotype was recorded many times. CDR1 is SGHTA, CDR2 FQGNSA, per germline. V was clipped by 1 base and J by 1 base, with 7 bases between them. The CDR3 totals 14 residues. TCRdb recomputed calls from the 5' RACE reads with MiXCR, one row per CDR3 protein. The sample consists of 45,000 to 55,000 distinct CDR3 sequences, 11% of them appearing once. The source of this sequence is an adult who was a healthcare worker with PCR-confirmed SARS-CoV-2 infection or an uninfected control (not recorded which). The rearrangement links TRBV7-2 to TRBJ1-2; D gene ambiguous. Sequencing was performed on whole blood. The CDR3 DNA follows: TGTGCCAGCAGCTTAGAGGTATATAACTATGGCTACACCTTC. Amino acid sequence: CASSLEVYNYGYTF.